This T cell receptor beta chain was sequenced in a study of identical twins. V dropped 2 bases and J dropped 2 bases, with 14 bases sitting between them. Germline V gives CDR1 LGHNA, CDR2 YNFKEQ. The CDR3 has 16 amino acids. TCRdb analysed the 5' RACE reads with MiXCR anew, one entry per CDR3 protein. The sample holds 450,000 or so distinct CDR3 sequences, around 20% seen once. The sequence was obtained from a man aged 50 to 60 in good health. The rearrangement links TRBV4-2 to TRBJ2-3; D may correspond to TRBD1 or TRBD2 (5 bases each). Material for sequencing was naive T cells sorted from blood. The CDR3 protein is CASSQSPGADTDTQYF. In nucleotides, the CDR3 is TGTGCCAGCAGCCAAAGTCCCGGGGCAGACACAGATACGCAGTATTTT.